One sample yielded the 20 T cell receptor beta chains listed below, sequenced in a study of T cell repertoires in cytomegalovirus infection. TCRdb recomputed calls from the reads with MiXCR, one row per CDR3 protein. The table has tens of thousands of distinct CDR3 sequences, 20% to 30% seen once. Their specific antigens are unknown. The source was CD8+ T cells from cultured PBMCs, collected from culture after CMV antigen stimulation. These receptors all stem from a human donor in good health (CMV status not recorded). Some clones in this sample may be carry-over from other donors' samples.

This clonotype was counted at least ten times. The chain has TRBV12-3 or TRBV12-4 and TRBJ2-5, with D perhaps matching TRBD1 (5 bases). V dropped 5 bases and J dropped 2 bases, with 6 bases sitting between them. CDR3 size: 12 residues. CDR3 loop: CASSDRQETQYF. The CDR3 region has the DNA TGTGCCAGCAGTGACAGACAAGAGACCCAGTACTTC.

In its sample, this clonotype was seen many times. The CDR3 reads CASSPPGFLEQFF. The DNA of the CDR3 is TGTGCCAGCAGCCCCCCGGGGTTTCTTGAGCAGTTCTTC. This chain links TRBV7-6 with TRBJ2-1; maybe TRBD2 (5 bases). CDR1 SGHVS and CDR2 FNYEAQ come from the germline V gene. V was pared by 5 bases and J by 9 bases, with 14 bases between. CDR3 length equals 13 residues.

This clonotype was picked up many times. The V gene is TRBV28, the J gene TRBJ1-1; 7 positions agree with TRBD1. There are 14 residues in the CDR3. CDR1 is MDHEN and CDR2 is SYDVKM in the germline V gene. V shed 8 bases and J 11 bases; nucleotides not matched to a gene: 17. The CDR3 loop is CASAGGAKLGGAFF. CDR3 sequence (DNA): TGTGCCAGCGCAGGGGGGGCCAAACTCGGCGGGGCTTTCTTT.

This clonotype was detected a few times. The J gene is TRBJ2-7, the V gene TRBV14; D gene ambiguous. The CDR3 length is 14 residues. Germline assignment: CDR1 SGHDN and CDR2 FVKESK. The germline V and J ends were trimmed by 6 bases and 0 bases, with 12 bases remaining between them. CDR3 sequence (DNA): TGTGCCAGCAGGCCGACAACGAGCTCCTACGAGCAGTACTTC. Its translation: CASRPTTSSYEQYF. Full variable domain (remainder filled in from reference TRBV14 and TRBJ2-7): EAGVTQFPSHSVIEKGQTVTLRCDPISGHDNLYWYRRVMGKEIKFLLHFVKESKQDESGMPNNRFLAERTGGTYSTLKVQPAELEDSGVYFCASRPTTSSYEQYFGPGTRLTVT.

The chain uses TRBV4-3 and TRBJ2-1; D perhaps matches TRBD1 (6 bases). Germline loops: CDR1 LGHNA, CDR2 YSLEER. This CDR3 has 17 amino acids. Trimming cost V 4 bases and J 4 bases, with 20 bases left between them. The CDR3 coding sequence is TGCGCCAGCAGCCTAAATCCCACAGGGAATTTTTACAATGAGCAGTTCTTC. Its protein is CASSLNPTGNFYNEQFF.

V usage is TRBV6-1 and J usage is TRBJ1-5; D may be TRBD1 (5 bases). The CDR3 totals 14 residues. Trimming removed 5 bases from V and 10 bases from J, with 18 bases in between. CDR1 is MNHNS and CDR2 is SASEGT in the germline V gene. As DNA, the CDR3 is TGTGCCAGCAGTTCGAGTGGACAAGCGGGCCCCCAGCATTTT. Translated, it gives CASSSSGQAGPQHF.

This clonotype was observed many times. The V and J genes are TRBV7-8 and TRBJ1-1, with 7 bases identical to TRBD1. Looked up from germline, CDR1 is SGHVS and CDR2 is FQNEAQ. CDR3 size: 14 residues. V shed 4 bases, J shed 4 bases, and the junction held 6 bases outside the gene matches. The CDR3 is CASSSRQGGTEAFF. CDR3 nucleotide sequence: TGTGCCAGCAGCTCCCGACAGGGTGGCACTGAAGCTTTCTTT.

This sequence joins TRBV4-3 and TRBJ1-2; the D is unclear. CDR1 and CDR2 (germline): LGHNA, YSLEER. V was clipped by 1 base and J by 0 bases, with 12 bases between them. The CDR3 extends over 16 amino acids. CDR3 loop: CASSQAPDPSNYGYTF. The CDR3 nucleotides are TGCGCCAGCAGCCAAGCCCCGGACCCATCTAACTATGGCTACACCTTC.

This clonotype was seen many times. CDR3 coding DNA: TGTGCCAGCAGCTCCGAGCGGGACAGGGTCGTTGGGTCCTACGAGCAGTACTTC. Protein: CASSSERDRVVGSYEQYF. The V gene is TRBV7-9, the J gene TRBJ2-7, with 9 bases lining up with TRBD1. The CDR3 contains 18 residues. V lost 4 bases and J lost 1; bases outside the gene matches: 14. CDR1 and CDR2 (germline): SEHNR, FQNEAQ (reference sequence).

This clonotype has just a few counts. This sequence joins TRBV27 and TRBJ1-1; D remains ambiguous. V was trimmed by 4 bases and J by 8 bases, leaving 14 bases between them. This CDR3 contains 13 residues. CDR1 is MNHEY and CDR2 is SMNVEV in the germline V gene (reference sequence). Written as DNA, the CDR3 is TGTGCCAGCAGTTATAATCCCTCCTCCGAAGCTTTCTTT. As protein: CASSYNPSSEAFF.

This chain connects TRBV19 to TRBJ2-2, with D perhaps matching TRBD1 (5 bases). Trimming cost V 5 bases and J 5 bases, with 24 bases left between them. This CDR3 has 18 residues. Per the germline V gene, CDR1 is LNHDA and CDR2 is SQIVND (reference sequence). CDR3 in DNA: TGTGCCAGTAGTCCCCTAGACAGCCAAACCTTGGGAACCGGGGAGCTGTTTTTT. Residues: CASSPLDSQTLGTGELFF.

The chain couples TRBV14 to TRBJ2-7; 11 bases map to TRBD2. From germline, CDR1 is SGHDN and CDR2 FVKESK. Germline trimming cut 1 base from V and 4 bases from J; bases unmatched to any gene: 6. CDR3 length equals 16 residues. The CDR3 loop reads CASSQGLAGNAYEQYF. The CDR3 DNA sequence: TGTGCCAGCAGCCAAGGACTAGCGGGGAACGCGTACGAGCAGTACTTC.

V and J are TRBV11-2 and TRBJ1-3, with no clear D. Per the germline V gene, CDR1 is SGHAT and CDR2 is FQNNGV. The germline V and J ends were trimmed by 8 bases and 4 bases, with 12 bases remaining between them. The CDR3 covers 13 residues. The CDR3 loop is CASFKDEGNTIYF. The CDR3 bases are TGTGCCAGCTTTAAGGACGAGGGAAACACCATATATTTT.

The chain recombines TRBV6-6 with TRBJ1-6; tentative D call: TRBD1 (6 bases). Trimming left V 0 bases short and J 2 bases short, with 8 bases between. The CDR3 covers 16 residues. Looked up from germline, CDR1 is MNHNY and CDR2 is SVGAGI (reference sequence). Here the CDR3 reads CASSYSGQPYNSPLHF. The CDR3 nucleotides are TGTGCCAGCAGTTACTCCGGACAGCCCTATAATTCACCCCTCCACTTT.

Many counts were recorded for this clonotype. The CDR3 sequence is CASSIKLGGSTEAFF. The CDR3 DNA reads as TGTGCCAGTAGTATCAAACTTGGGGGGAGCACTGAAGCTTTCTTT. This chain joins TRBV19 and TRBJ1-1; possible D gene TRBD1, 5 bases. CDR3 length: 15 amino acids. V lost 3 bases and J lost 4, with 15 bases in between. Germline-derived CDR1 and CDR2 are LNHDA and SQIVND (reference sequence).

V gene TRBV27 combines with J gene TRBJ1-2; weak D call: TRBD1 (5 bases). Trimming removed 2 bases at V and 3 bases at J, with 13 bases between. CDR1 is MNHEY and CDR2 is SMNVEV in the germline V gene (reference sequence). The CDR3 runs 15 residues. The CDR3 is CASSLRAGIDYGYTF. The CDR3 coding sequence is TGTGCCAGCAGTTTAAGGGCAGGGATTGACTATGGCTACACCTTC.

This clonotype was seen at least ten times. The J gene is TRBJ2-7, the V gene TRBV7-9; TRBD2 matches 10 bases. There are 13 residues in the CDR3. With V trimmed by 4 bases and J by 3 bases, 0 bases remained unmatched. Germline V gene data show CDR1 as SEHNR and CDR2 as FQNEAQ (reference sequence). CDR3 in DNA: TGTGCCAGCAGCTGGACTAGCGGCTACGAGCAGTACTTC. Its translation is CASSWTSGYEQYF.

This clonotype came up a few times. The rearrangement joins TRBV27 to TRBJ2-7; TRBD1 matches at 7 bases. There are 14 residues in the CDR3. Germline V lookup: CDR1 MNHEY, CDR2 SMNVEV (reference sequence). The V segment lost 5 bases and the J segment 5 bases; nucleotides outside the gene matches: 9. DNA of the CDR3: TGTGCCAGCAGTAAAGGACAGGATCTGAACGAGCAGTACTTC. This encodes CASSKGQDLNEQYF.

The CDR3 loop reads CASSPEISSTDTQYF. CDR3 bases: TGTGCCAGCAGCCCGGAGATATCTAGCACAGATACGCAGTATTTT. V and J are TRBV7-9 and TRBJ2-3; D remains unclear. The germline V gene has CDR1 SEHNR and CDR2 FQNEAQ (reference sequence). Trimming cost V 5 bases and J 0 bases, with 12 bases left between them. There are 15 residues in the CDR3.

J is TRBJ2-3 and V is TRBV5-1, with 10 positions matching TRBD2. From germline, CDR1 is SGHRS and CDR2 YFSETQ. V shed 8 bases and J 3 bases; nucleotides not matched to a gene: 3. The CDR3 length is 13 residues. CDR3 in amino acids: CARLAGSTDTQYF. The CDR3 nucleotides are TGCGCCAGACTAGCGGGGAGTACAGATACGCAGTATTTT.